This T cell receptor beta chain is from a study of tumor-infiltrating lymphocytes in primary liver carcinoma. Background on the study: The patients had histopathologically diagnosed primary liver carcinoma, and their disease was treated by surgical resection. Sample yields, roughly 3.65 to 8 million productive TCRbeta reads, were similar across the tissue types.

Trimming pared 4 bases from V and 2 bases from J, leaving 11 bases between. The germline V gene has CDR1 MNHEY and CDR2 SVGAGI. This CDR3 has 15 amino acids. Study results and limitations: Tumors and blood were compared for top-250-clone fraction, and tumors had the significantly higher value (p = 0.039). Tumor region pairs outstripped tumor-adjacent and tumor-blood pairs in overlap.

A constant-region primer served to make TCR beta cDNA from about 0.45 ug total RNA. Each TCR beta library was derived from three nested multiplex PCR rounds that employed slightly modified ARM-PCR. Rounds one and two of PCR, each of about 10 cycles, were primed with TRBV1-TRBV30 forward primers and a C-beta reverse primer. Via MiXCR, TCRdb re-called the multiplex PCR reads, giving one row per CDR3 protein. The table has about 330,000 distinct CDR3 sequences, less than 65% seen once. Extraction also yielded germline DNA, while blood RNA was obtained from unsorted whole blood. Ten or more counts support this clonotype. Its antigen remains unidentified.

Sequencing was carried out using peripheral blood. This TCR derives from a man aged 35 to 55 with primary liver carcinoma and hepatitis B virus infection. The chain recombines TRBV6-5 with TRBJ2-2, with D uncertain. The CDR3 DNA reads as TGTGCCAGCAGTTTTAGTGCCATAAACACCGGGGAGCTGTTTTTT. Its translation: CASSFSAINTGELFF.